Below, one T cell receptor beta chain is given with its context. Authors' data handling: Estimates of nucleated cell counts were drawn from the amplification of reference gene primers. Produced via immunoSEQ multiplex PCR; TCRdb's table is partial and in-frame only. The V and J calls and clone size are taken from that table; D and trimming were inferred from the DNA. The sample includes roughly 90,000 clones, approximately 81% seen only once; the top ten take approximately 40%. The data originate from a study of blood T cell repertoires in COVID-19. Overall study: Material from acute and convalescent COVID-19 was sourced from the United States, Italy and Spain. From T cells, B-cell-depleted T cells, or PBMCs came the material, which was cDNA or gDNA.

The CDR3 contains 13 residues. The V gene end was trimmed by 5 bases and the J gene end by 7 bases; junction bases not matched to a gene: 6. The specimen sequenced was peripheral blood. This TCR came from a man older than 75 with acute or convalescent COVID-19. The rearrangement joins TRBV12-3 or TRBV12-4 to TRBJ1-2, with 8 bases lining up with TRBD1. The CDR3 loop reads CASSTDRVFGYTF. CDR3 in DNA: TGTGCCAGCAGTACGGACAGGGTTTTTGGCTACACCTTC.